The 32 T cell receptor beta chains below come from one sample, sequenced in a study of T cell responses to AZD1222 COVID-19 vaccine. The repertoire was sequenced with immunoSEQ multiplex PCR; TCRdb's copy has only in-frame clones and lacks some. The table lists 100,000 to 120,000 clones, about 87% of them singletons. Sequencing was performed on peripheral blood, taken 28 days after the second AZD1222 dose. The source of these receptors is an adult who received the AZD1222 COVID-19 vaccine.

This clone was picked up one time. The rearrangement uses TRBV4-1 and TRBJ1-5; the match to TRBD1 covers 11 bases. The germline V gene has CDR1 MGHRA and CDR2 YSYEKL. CDR3 length: 16 amino acids. Trimming cost V 4 bases and J 5 bases; bases outside gene matches: 7. CDR3 region: CASSRGQGAIDQPQHF. In nucleotides, the CDR3 is TGCGCCAGCAGCCGCGGACAGGGGGCTATAGATCAGCCCCAGCATTTT.

CDR3 in DNA: TGTGCCAGCAGCCTGGGACAGGGGTCGTACAATGAGCAGTTCTTC. Its protein product is CASSLGQGSYNEQFF. This chain uses TRBV7-8 with TRBJ2-1; 10 nucleotides match TRBD1. The CDR3 runs 15 residues. V was pared by 5 bases and J by 4 bases, with 5 bases of the junction left unmatched. Germline values: CDR1 SGHVS, CDR2 FQNEAQ.

The rearrangement joins TRBV10-3 to TRBJ2-1; 7 nucleotides align to TRBD1. The V gene end was trimmed by 11 bases and the J gene end by 7 bases; junction bases not matched to a gene: 11. This CDR3 contains 13 residues. The V gene's germline CDR1 is ENHRY and CDR2 SYGVKD. The CDR3 DNA reads TGTGCCCACCTAGAGACAGGGACGAATGAGCAGTTCTTC. It encodes CAHLETGTNEQFF.

This chain uses TRBV28 with TRBJ2-7, with D possibly matching TRBD1 (5 bases). This CDR3 comprises 13 residues. V was clipped by 4 bases and J by 7 bases, with 14 bases between them. Per the germline V gene, CDR1 is MDHEN and CDR2 is SYDVKM. CDR3 amino acids: CASSSMGPREQYF. The CDR3 coding sequence is TGTGCCAGCAGTTCTATGGGGCCGCGGGAGCAGTACTTC.

The chain employs TRBV5-6 and TRBJ1-6, with D hard to call. The CDR3 totals 14 residues. The ends were cut back, 0 bases at V and 6 bases at J, with 7 bases in the middle. The germline V gene encodes CDR1 SGHDT and CDR2 YYEEEE. The CDR3 DNA sequence: TGTGCCAGCAGCTTGGCCGGCCTTAATTCACCCCTCCACTTT. It yields the protein CASSLAGLNSPLHF.

The gene calls are TRBV21-1 and TRBJ1-2; the table's D gene call, TRBD1, was not cross checked with the DNA. TRBV21-1 represents a pseudogene. The CDR3 runs 16 residues. The CDR3 region is CASSFPTGGTNYGYTF. The CDR3 DNA is TGTGCCAGCAGCTTCCCGACAGGGGGGACTAACTATGGCTACACCTTC.

This clone was counted once. This chain links TRBV7-7 with TRBJ2-3; tentatively, D is TRBD1 or TRBD2 (5 bases each). The germline V gene has CDR1 SSHAT and CDR2 FNYEAQ (reference sequence). The CDR3 runs 13 residues. Between the trimmed V and J ends, which lost 4 bases and 3 bases, there was a span of 8 bases. The CDR3 is CASSSGHTDTQYF. The DNA for the CDR3 is TGTGCCAGCAGCTCGGGGCATACAGATACGCAGTATTTT.

The chain joins TRBV5-1 to TRBJ2-1; 10 bases match TRBD2. Trimming removed 5 bases from V and 7 bases from J; junction bases left unmatched: 6. CDR1 SGHRS and CDR2 YFSETQ come from the germline V gene. This CDR3 is 14 amino acids long. The CDR3 here is CASSSGTSVNEQFF. CDR3 nucleotides: TGCGCCAGCAGTTCCGGGACTAGCGTAAATGAGCAGTTCTTC.

The genes are TRBV10-3 and TRBJ2-1; 7 bases match TRBD1. V was clipped by 3 bases and J by 6 bases; unmatched bases: 8. CDR1 and CDR2 (germline): ENHRY, SYGVKD. The CDR3 is 15 amino acids. The CDR3 loop is CAISDSRGNFNEQFF. CDR3 nucleotide sequence: TGTGCCATCAGTGATTCCAGGGGGAACTTCAATGAGCAGTTCTTC.

The rearrangement uses TRBV10-1 and TRBJ2-5; 9 bases are shared with TRBD2. The germline V gene has CDR1 WNHNN and CDR2 SYGVQD (reference sequence). The CDR3 contains 14 residues. The ends lost 4 bases at V and 4 bases at J; junction bases unmatched: 4. CDR3 in DNA: TGCGCCAGCAGTGCTAAGCGGGAGGTAGAGACCCAGTACTTC. This sequence encodes CASSAKREVETQYF.

The chain has TRBV10-2 and TRBJ2-1; TRBD1 agrees at 9 bases. In germline, CDR1 is WSHSY, CDR2 SAAADI. Trimming took 6 bases from V and 3 from J; bases not matched to a gene: 9. There are 16 residues in the CDR3. The CDR3 is CASRDGTGIGYNEQFF. The CDR3 DNA reads TGCGCCAGCAGGGACGGGACAGGGATAGGCTACAATGAGCAGTTCTTC.

The chain has TRBV28 and TRBJ1-5, with D possibly TRBD1 on 5 matching bases. This CDR3 spans 13 amino acids. Germline V gene sequence: CDR1 MDHEN, CDR2 SYDVKM. V lost 6 bases and J lost 3, with 9 bases in between. CDR3 nucleotide sequence: TGTGCCAGCAGGGGGGGAATCAATCAGCCCCAGCATTTT. Translation gives CASRGGINQPQHF.

The chain has TRBV12-3 or TRBV12-4 and TRBJ2-7; D remains ambiguous. The CDR3 consists of 13 residues. Trimming removed 3 bases from V and 2 bases from J, with 8 bases in between. In DNA form, the CDR3 reads TGTGCCAGCAGTTTCGCGGAGACCTACGAGCAGTACTTC. Translated: CASSFAETYEQYF.

This chain uses TRBV11-3 with TRBJ2-7; 7 bases map to TRBD2. The CDR3 length is 13 residues. Per germline, CDR1 SGHNT and CDR2 YENEEA. V shed 8 bases and J 3 bases; nucleotides not matched to a gene: 7. This chain's CDR3 is CASAGETNYEQYF. CDR3 nucleotide sequence: TGTGCCAGCGCGGGGGAAACCAACTACGAGCAGTACTTC.

The chain carries TRBV12-3 or TRBV12-4 and TRBJ2-5; D might be TRBD1 (7 bases). This CDR3 region has 13 residues. Deletions cut 6 bases from V and 9 bases from J, with 17 bases between. The CDR3: CASSDRDSGAQYF. The CDR3 coding sequence is TGTGCCAGCAGCGACAGGGACTCAGGGGCCCAGTACTTC.

The CDR3 bases are TGTGCCAGTCACAGGATGTATGGTCAGCCCCAGCATTTT. Its protein product is CASHRMYGQPQHF. The chain joins TRBV19 to TRBJ1-5; the D gene is possibly TRBD1 (5 bases). V shed 8 bases and J shed 6 bases, with 14 bases lying between them. The CDR3 length is 13 residues. CDR1 and CDR2 from the germline V gene are LNHDA and SQIVND (reference sequence). Full variable domain (missing parts from reference TRBV19 and TRBJ1-5): DGGITQSPKYLFRKEGQNVTLSCEQNLNHDAMYWYRQDPGQGLRLIYYSQIVNDFQKGDIAEGYSVSREKKESFPLTVTSAQKNPTAFYLCASHRMYGQPQHFGDGTRLSIL.

The chain joins TRBV28 to TRBJ2-1; 10 nucleotides match TRBD2. Germline trimming cut 3 bases from V and 8 bases from J; bases unmatched to any gene: 7. Germline V gives CDR1 MDHEN, CDR2 SYDVKM. The CDR3 has 15 amino acids. CDR3 DNA: TGTGCCAGCAGTTTCTCGCTAGCGGGAGCCCATGAGCAGTTCTTC. Translating gives CASSFSLAGAHEQFF.

This clone has more than one count but fewer than ten. The V gene is TRBV7-9, the J gene TRBJ1-1; no reliable D call. The CDR3 is made up of 13 amino acids. Trimming took off 1 base at V and 11 bases at J, with 14 bases between the two ends. Germline V lookup: CDR1 SEHNR, CDR2 FQNEAQ (reference sequence). CDR3 nucleotide sequence: TGTGCCAGCAGCTTAGGTGGGAATTCGGTGGCTTTCTTT. It is translated as CASSLGGNSVAFF. The full variable domain, in which reference TRBV7-9 and TRBJ1-1 provide the parts outside the CDR3, is DTGVSQNPRHKITKRGQNVTFRCDPISEHNRLYWYRQTLGQGPEFLTYFQNEAQLEKSRLLSDRFSAERPKGSFSTLEIQRTEQGDSAMYLCASSLGGNSVAFFGQGTRLTVV.

The chain is built from TRBV28 and TRBJ1-3; D is ambiguous. The CDR3 runs 14 residues. The germline gives CDR1 MDHEN, CDR2 SYDVKM. Trimming removed 2 bases from V and 4 bases from J, with 9 bases in between. The CDR3 is CASSLITGGNTIYF. CDR3 nucleotide sequence: TGTGCCAGCAGTTTAATTACGGGAGGAAACACCATATATTTT.

The chain couples TRBV6-5 to TRBJ1-2; D might be TRBD1 (5 bases). The CDR3 covers 16 residues. Trimming left V 4 bases short and J 7 bases short, with 22 bases between. Per germline, CDR1 MNHEY and CDR2 SVGAGI. The CDR3 here is CASSSLVWQGGVGYTF. The CDR3 nucleotides read TGTGCCAGCAGTTCTCTCGTGTGGCAGGGCGGGGTTGGCTACACCTTC.

V and J are TRBV30 and TRBJ2-3; 8 bases are shared with TRBD2. CDR3 size: 15 residues. J gave up 3 bases and V 2 bases, and 7 bases lay outside the gene matches. Germline-derived CDR1 and CDR2 are GTSNPN and SVGIG (reference sequence). The CDR3 here is CAWSKLAGRTDTQYF. As DNA, the CDR3 is TGTGCCTGGAGTAAATTAGCGGGGAGGACAGATACGCAGTATTTT.

The V gene is TRBV19, the J gene TRBJ1-1; TRBD1 might be the D (5 bases). This CDR3 is built from 14 residues. Trimming shortened V by 5 bases and J by 5 bases, and 15 bases separated the two germline ends. The germline V gene encodes CDR1 LNHDA and CDR2 SQIVND (reference sequence). CDR3 coding DNA: TGTGCCAGTAGTCTTCAAGATTGGGGGACTGAAGCTTTCTTT. Its translation: CASSLQDWGTEAFF. The whole variable domain, remainder taken from reference TRBV19 and TRBJ1-1, is DGGITQSPKYLFRKEGQNVTLSCEQNLNHDAMYWYRQDPGQGLRLIYYSQIVNDFQKGDIAEGYSVSREKKESFPLTVTSAQKNPTAFYLCASSLQDWGTEAFFGQGTRLTVV.

This chain links TRBV10-2 with TRBJ1-5; a possible D gene is TRBD1 (5 bases). This CDR3 is built from 13 residues. V was shortened by 4 bases and J by 3 bases, with 7 bases between the two germline ends. Germline assignment: CDR1 WSHSY and CDR2 SAAADI. The CDR3 nucleotides are TGCGCCAGCAGTGCAGGGCCCAATCAGCCCCAGCATTTT. Protein product: CASSAGPNQPQHF.

This rearrangement joins TRBV27 to TRBJ2-7; unclear D gene. Germline V CDR1 and CDR2: MNHEY, SMNVEV (reference sequence). The CDR3 sequence is 12 residues long. Trimming removed 6 bases at V and 4 bases at J, with 10 bases between. The CDR3 reads CASSMTGYEQYF. The CDR3, as DNA: TGTGCCAGCAGCATGACTGGGTACGAGCAGTACTTC.

The CDR3 here is CASTLVVAMGGYTF. CDR3 sequence (DNA): TGTGCCAGCACCCTAGTCGTTGCCATGGGAGGCTACACCTTC. The chain joins TRBV5-6 to TRBJ1-2; D gene unclear. The length of the CDR3 is 14 residues. Germline V gene lookup returns CDR1 SGHDT and CDR2 YYEEEE. V was cut by 6 bases and J by 8 bases, with 20 bases left in between. Full variable domain (missing parts from reference TRBV5-6 and TRBJ1-2): DAGVTQSPTHLIKTRGQQVTLRCSPKSGHDTVSWYQQALGQGPQFIFQYYEEEERQRGNFPDRFSGHQFPNYSSELNVNALLLGDSALYLCASTLVVAMGGYTFGSGTRLTVV.

The chain employs TRBV5-4 and TRBJ1-5, with 7 bases identical to TRBD1. Germline V lookup: CDR1 SGHNT, CDR2 YYREEE (reference sequence). V trimming: 0 bases; J trimming: 7 bases; junction bases outside the gene matches: 13. The CDR3 is made up of 17 amino acids. The CDR3 loop is CASSLVQSRDSWQPQHF. CDR3 in DNA: TGTGCCAGCAGCTTGGTTCAGTCCCGGGACAGTTGGCAGCCCCAGCATTTT. Full variable domain (remainder filled in from reference TRBV5-4 and TRBJ1-5): ETGVTQSPTHLIKTRGQQVTLRCSSQSGHNTVSWYQQALGQGPQFIFQYYREEENGRGNFPPRFSGLQFPNYSSELNVNALELDDSALYLCASSLVQSRDSWQPQHFGDGTRLSIL.

The chain couples TRBV3-1 (or the pseudogene TRBV3-2) to TRBJ2-7, with 11 bases matching TRBD2. The CDR3 totals 16 residues. J was trimmed by 1 base and V by 5 bases; bases with no gene match: 7. CDR1 and CDR2 from the germline V gene are LGHDT and YNNKEL (reference sequence). The CDR3, as DNA: TGTGCCAGCAGCACCCCGGGACTAGCGGCGTCCTACGAGCAGTACTTC. Translated, it gives CASSTPGLAASYEQYF.

J is TRBJ1-4 and V is TRBV5-1; D ambiguous. Germline V gene data show CDR1 as SGHRS and CDR2 as YFSETQ. V gave up 0 bases and J gave up 0 bases, with 6 bases separating them. The CDR3 extends over 15 amino acids. In nucleotides, the CDR3 is TGCGCCAGCAGCTTGGGGGCCGCAACTAATGAAAAACTGTTTTTT. Translating gives CASSLGAATNEKLFF.

This clone is termed medium-sized. The chain carries TRBV29-1 and TRBJ2-2; D not certain. V lost 5 bases and J 7 bases, leaving 8 bases between the germline ends. The CDR3 has 11 amino acids. Germline V gene sequence: CDR1 SQVTM, CDR2 ANQGSEA. The CDR3 nucleotides read TGCAGCGTTAAAGTCGTCGGGGAGCTGTTTTTT. Translation gives CSVKVVGELFF.

V usage is TRBV6-5 and J usage is TRBJ1-3; D gene unclear. Trimming pared 2 bases from V and 0 bases from J, leaving 11 bases between. The CDR3 extends over 16 amino acids. Germline assignment: CDR1 MNHEY and CDR2 SVGAGI. The CDR3 is CASSYVGPFSGNTIYF. CDR3 sequence (DNA): TGTGCCAGCAGTTACGTCGGACCGTTCTCTGGAAACACCATATATTTT.

The chain links TRBV30 to TRBJ2-3; unclear D gene. The CDR3 has 13 amino acids. The V and J ends lost 6 bases and 3 bases respectively, with 13 bases between them. Germline V gene lookup returns CDR1 GTSNPN and CDR2 SVGIG (reference sequence). The CDR3 coding sequence is TGTGCCTGCGCTTGGGTCCAAACAGATACGCAGTATTTT. It yields the protein CACAWVQTDTQYF.

V is TRBV10-3 and J is TRBJ2-2; TRBD1 matches 8 bases. Per the germline V gene, CDR1 is ENHRY and CDR2 is SYGVKD. The CDR3 runs to 15 residues. With 4 bases clipped from V and 5 bases from J, the junction kept 6 bases outside the gene matches. Here the CDR3 reads CAISGAGGLTGELFF. The CDR3 nucleotides are TGTGCCATCAGTGGGGCAGGGGGCTTGACCGGGGAGCTGTTTTTT.